This T cell receptor (beta chain) was retrieved from a study of low-dose radiotherapy and immunotherapy resistance in tumors. In the study overall: 1 Gy per fraction was delivered to Cohort 2 every two weeks, for 13 Gy total over 26 weeks.

V lost 3 bases to trimming and J lost 8 bases, with 11 bases between them. The CDR3 has 13 residues. Alpha and beta chains were covered, as first-strand cDNA relied on TRAV- and TRBV-specific primers. TCRs were amplified for 15 to 20 PCR cycles with a constant-region primer and V-primer adapter. MiXCR, run by TCRdb on the reads, gives a single entry per CDR3 protein. This sample yields tens of thousands of distinct CDR3 sequences, of which less than 20% are seen a single time; approximately 1.5% belongs to the top ten. The time point was: after trial treatment. Stated treatment: LDRT plus nivolumab, ipilimumab, low-dose cyclophosphamide and aspirin (RACIN trial).

The source material was PBMCs, sampled after low-dose radiotherapy plus immunotherapy. This chain links TRBV12-3 or TRBV12-4 with TRBJ2-1, with D maybe TRBD2 (5 bases). The TCR originated in a male donor with prostate cancer. CDR3 sequence reads: CASSLSGSDEQFF. Written as DNA, the CDR3 is TGTGCCAGCAGTTTGTCGGGATCCGATGAGCAGTTCTTC.